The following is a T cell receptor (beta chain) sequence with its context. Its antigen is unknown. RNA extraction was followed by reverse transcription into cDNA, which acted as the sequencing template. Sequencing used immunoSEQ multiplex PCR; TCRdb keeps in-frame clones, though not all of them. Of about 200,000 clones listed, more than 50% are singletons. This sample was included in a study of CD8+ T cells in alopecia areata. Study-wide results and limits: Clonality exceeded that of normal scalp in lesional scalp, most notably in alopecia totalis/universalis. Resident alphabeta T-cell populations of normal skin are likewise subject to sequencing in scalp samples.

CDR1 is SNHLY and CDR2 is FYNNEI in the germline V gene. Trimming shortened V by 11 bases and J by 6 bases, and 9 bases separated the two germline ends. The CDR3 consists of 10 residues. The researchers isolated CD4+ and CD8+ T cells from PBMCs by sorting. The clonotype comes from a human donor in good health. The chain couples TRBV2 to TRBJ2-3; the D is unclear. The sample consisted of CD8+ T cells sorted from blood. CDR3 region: CAGEMDTQYF. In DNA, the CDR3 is TGTGCCGGCGAAATGGATACGCAGTATTTT. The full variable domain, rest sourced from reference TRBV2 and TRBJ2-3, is EPEVTQTPSHQVTQMGQEVILRCVPISNHLYFYWYRQILGQKVEFLVSFYNNEISEKSEIFDDQFSVERPDGSNFTLKIRSTKLEDSAMYFCAGEMDTQYFGPGTRLTVL.